This T cell receptor (beta chain) was sequenced in a study of HIV-infected patients and healthy controls. This clonotype was seen ten or more times. The antigen remains unidentified. V lost 5 bases to trimming and J lost 8 bases, with 9 bases between them. The CDR3 sequence is 12 residues long. The germline CDR1 and CDR2 sequences are SGHTA and FQGNSA. Findings and caveats of the study: CMV-associated CDR3s mostly grew nonsignificantly during therapy, while HIV-associated CDR3s declined significantly. The diversity differences were not explained by slight age and sex differences between study cohorts. CDR3 sharing between individuals was lower in HIV-infected patients than in healthy controls.

No cell fractionation was done, so the repertoire covers all unsorted peripheral blood T cells. Reverse transcription used around 540 ng RNA and constant-region primers for alpha and beta. Alpha and beta chain libraries were made separately by chain-specific third strand synthesis with multiplexing indices. TCRdb re-called the 5' RACE reads with MiXCR, one entry per CDR3 protein. Of over 15,000 distinct CDR3 sequences in the sample, around 5.5% were seen once. This sequence joins TRBV7-2 and TRBJ1-4; the D gene is possibly TRBD1 (6 bases). Sequencing was performed on blood. The TCR comes from an adult in good health. The CDR3 coding sequence is TGTGCCAGCAGCCCCCAGGGGGAAAAACTGTTTTTT. Its protein is CASSPQGEKLFF.